Presented here are 8 T cell receptor beta chains from one specimen sequenced in a study of blood T cell repertoires in COVID-19 (dated by TCRdb to 2018 to 2020). The receptor library was made with the immunoSEQ multiplex PCR assay. Sourced from immuneACCESS, this table was stored by TCRdb with only in-frame sequences that have V and J called. A share of the clones is absent; for the studies checked, an unresolved V gene accounts for under half, and the remainder has no known explanation. The table for this sample lists 40,000 to 45,000 clones; 85% to 95% of them were counted only once. Jointly, the top ten make up about 6% of the sample. The sequenced material came from peripheral blood. The origin of the receptors is a human donor in a cohort sampled during active COVID-19.

This sequence joins TRBV5-4 and TRBJ1-2; no definite D call. The germline V gene has CDR1 SGHNT and CDR2 YYREEE (reference sequence). The CDR3 has 14 amino acids. V was cut by 5 bases and J by 4 bases, with 15 bases left in between. The CDR3 here is CASRFFGRSYGYTF. The CDR3, as DNA: TGTGCCAGCAGATTTTTTGGCAGGTCCTATGGCTACACCTTC.

The chain uses TRBV6-2 or TRBV6-3 and TRBJ2-1, with TRBD2 identical over 12 bases. V gave up 5 bases and J gave up 4 bases; unmatched junction bases: 6. Germline V lookup: CDR1 MNHEY, CDR2 SVGEGT. The CDR3 loop spans 16 amino acids. CDR3 region: CASSPSSGGAYNEQFF. As DNA, the CDR3 is TGTGCCAGCAGTCCATCTAGCGGGGGGGCATACAATGAGCAGTTCTTC.

The V gene is TRBV27, the J gene TRBJ2-2; weak D call: TRBD2 (7 bases). Trimming shortened V by 3 bases and J by 8 bases, and 13 bases separated the two germline ends. The germline V gene has CDR1 MNHEY and CDR2 SMNVEV (reference sequence). The CDR3 runs 14 residues. CDR3 DNA sequence: TGTGCCAGCAGTTTGGGGGGGGCCTATGGGGAGCTGTTTTTT. Translating gives CASSLGGAYGELFF.

CDR3 in amino acids: CAGARQGRYGYTF. CDR3 coding DNA: TGTGCCGGGGCTAGACAGGGGCGATATGGCTACACCTTC. This chain connects TRBV2 to TRBJ1-2; TRBD1 aligns across 8 bases. Germline assignment: CDR1 SNHLY and CDR2 FYNNEI. Germline trimming cut 11 bases from V and 5 bases from J; bases unmatched to any gene: 10. The CDR3 length is 13 residues.

The chain recombines TRBV7-2 with TRBJ2-3; TRBD1 matches 7 bases. CDR1 SGHTA and CDR2 FQGNSA come from the germline V gene. The length of the CDR3 is 15 residues. Losses at the gene ends were 2 bases for V and 6 bases for J; bases not matched to a gene: 8. This chain's CDR3 is CASSLTPGGRDTQYF. The CDR3 nucleotides are TGTGCCAGCAGCTTAACTCCAGGGGGTCGTGATACGCAGTATTTT. The variable domain in full, completed from reference TRBV7-2 and TRBJ2-3, reads GAGVSQSPSNKVTEKGKDVELRCDPISGHTALYWYRQSLGQGLEFLIYFQGNSAPDKSGLPSDRFSAERTGGSVSTLTIQRTQQEDSAVYLCASSLTPGGRDTQYFGPGTRLTVL.

The rearrangement joins TRBV24-1 to TRBJ2-5; D is possibly TRBD2 (5 bases). The germline gives CDR1 KGHDR, CDR2 SFDVKD. V dropped 5 bases and J dropped 3 bases, with 6 bases sitting between them. The CDR3 consists of 12 residues. Here the CDR3 reads CATSGREETQYF. CDR3 nucleotides: TGTGCCACCAGTGGGCGGGAAGAGACCCAGTACTTC.

The chain uses TRBV11-2 and TRBJ1-2; 7 bases are a match to TRBD1. The junction had 17 bases not matched to a gene; V was cut back by 5 bases and J by 8 bases. The germline V gene encodes CDR1 SGHAT and CDR2 FQNNGV. This CDR3 is 16 amino acids long. CDR3 DNA: TGTGCCAGCAGCCTGTCTTGGGACAGCGGTTTAAGCGGCTACACCTTC. It yields the protein CASSLSWDSGLSGYTF.

The chain recombines TRBV12-1 with TRBJ1-5. TRBV12-1 is given as a pseudogene. This CDR3 comprises 20 residues. The CDR3 is CASSPEGGTSKRLSNQPQHF. CDR3 nucleotides: TGTGCCAGCAGCCCCGAGGGGGGGACAAGTAAAAGGTTGAGCAATCAGCCCCAGCATTTT.